Following are 15 T cell receptor beta chains from one sample sequenced in a study of cytomegalovirus exposure and HLA in healthy donors. The method was immunoSEQ multiplex PCR; TCRdb's version includes in-frame clones alone and lacks a portion of them. The sample holds over 200,000 clones, roughly 80% seen once. The sequenced sample was PBMCs. The receptors were sampled from a woman between 18 and 29 years old in good health and CMV-seronegative.

The chain joins TRBV6-6 to TRBJ2-1; D remains ambiguous. V dropped 6 bases and J dropped 8 bases, with 17 bases sitting between them. Germline V lookup: CDR1 MNHNY, CDR2 SVGAGI (reference sequence). This CDR3 is built from 14 residues. The CDR3 loop reads CASRELNQEHEQFF. CDR3 DNA sequence: TGTGCCAGCAGGGAACTCAACCAGGAACATGAGCAGTTCTTC.

The CDR3, as DNA: TGTGCCAGCAGCCTAGGAGGGGGGAGCAATCAGCCCCAGCATTTT. Translated, it gives CASSLGGGSNQPQHF. This chain links TRBV5-5 with TRBJ1-5, with a tentative D call TRBD1 (6 bases). From germline, CDR1 is SGHKS and CDR2 YYEKEE (reference sequence). The CDR3 spans 15 residues. V was clipped by 4 bases and J by 1 base, with 12 bases between them.

Here the CDR3 reads CASSDPYRETGVSDTQYF. Here the CDR3 DNA reads TGTGCCAGCAGTGATCCTTATCGGGAGACAGGGGTGTCAGATACGCAGTATTTT. J is TRBJ2-3 and V is TRBV6-1, with 8 bases aligning to TRBD1. Trimming at V came to 3 bases and at J to 4 bases, leaving 15 bases not matched to a gene. In germline, CDR1 is MNHNS, CDR2 SASEGT. There are 18 residues in the CDR3.

The CDR3 sequence: CASSLGTPVGGYTF. In nucleotides, the CDR3 is TGTGCCAGCAGCTTAGGGACGCCCGTGGGTGGCTACACCTTC. The J gene is TRBJ1-2, the V gene TRBV11-2, with D unresolved. This CDR3 has 14 amino acids. Germline loops: CDR1 SGHAT, CDR2 FQNNGV. Trimming pared 1 base from V and 7 bases from J, leaving 13 bases between.

The chain recombines TRBV25-1 with TRBJ1-4; no clear D gene. V was pared by 3 bases and J by 7 bases, with 21 bases between. Germline V gives CDR1 MGHDK, CDR2 SYGVNS. The CDR3 sequence is 17 residues long. CDR3 amino acids: CASSDSPRQRGSEKLFF. The CDR3 DNA is TGTGCCAGCAGTGATTCCCCTAGGCAGAGAGGGAGTGAAAAACTGTTTTTT.

The CDR3 DNA reads TGTGCCAGCAGCGTAGCAGGGGCTGGGGCCAACGTCCTGACTTTC. As protein: CASSVAGAGANVLTF. The chain has TRBV9 and TRBJ2-6, with a possible D match to TRBD1 (6 bases). The CDR3 runs 15 residues. Germline V gene lookup returns CDR1 SGDLS and CDR2 YYNGEE. V dropped 0 bases and J dropped 2 bases, with 6 bases sitting between them.

J is TRBJ1-5 and V is TRBV28; maybe TRBD1 (6 bases). The length of the CDR3 is 16 residues. Germline CDR1 MDHEN, CDR2 SYDVKM. The germline V and J ends were trimmed by 5 bases and 2 bases, with 16 bases remaining between them. CDR3 coding DNA: TGTGCCAGCAGTCCAATGACAGGAGGAGGCAATCAGCCCCAGCATTTT. It yields the protein CASSPMTGGGNQPQHF.

The chain uses TRBV7-3 and TRBJ2-2; D may be TRBD1 (5 bases). Trimming pared 5 bases from V and 7 bases from J, leaving 14 bases between. Germline V lookup: CDR1 SGHTA, CDR2 FQGTGA. The CDR3 runs 14 residues. For the CDR3, the DNA is TGTGCCAGCAGCCCAGGGTTGGGGTTCGGGGAGCTGTTTTTT. Its translation: CASSPGLGFGELFF.

This clone was recorded only once. This sequence joins TRBV25-1 and TRBJ1-1; the D gene is possibly TRBD1 (6 bases). Germline loops: CDR1 MGHDK, CDR2 SYGVNS. V lost 8 bases, J lost 1 base, and 14 bases lay in between. This CDR3 comprises 14 residues. CDR3 loop: CASGFTGQNTEAFF. The CDR3 DNA reads TGTGCCAGCGGCTTTACGGGACAGAACACTGAAGCTTTCTTT.

The chain is built from TRBV7-3 and TRBJ2-1; tentatively, D is TRBD1 (6 bases). This CDR3 spans 13 amino acids. Germline V gene lookup returns CDR1 SGHTA and CDR2 FQGTGA. The germline V and J ends were trimmed by 5 bases and 7 bases, with 12 bases remaining between them. The CDR3 nucleotides read TGTGCCAGCAGCCTCATCACAGGGAATGAGCAGTTCTTC. It translates to CASSLITGNEQFF.

The chain has TRBV5-4 and TRBJ2-4; possibly TRBD1 for D (5 bases). Germline values: CDR1 SGHNT, CDR2 YYREEE (reference sequence). Trimming took off 5 bases at V and 6 bases at J, with 15 bases between the two ends. The CDR3 loop spans 14 amino acids. CDR3 amino acids: CASRSSGSPNIQYF. The CDR3 region has the DNA TGTGCCAGCAGGAGTTCAGGGTCCCCAAACATTCAGTACTTC.

This rearrangement joins TRBV5-1 to TRBJ1-1; the match to TRBD1 covers 9 bases. The V and J ends lost 0 bases and 0 bases, in that order; junction bases with no gene match: 3. Germline values: CDR1 SGHRS, CDR2 YFSETQ. The CDR3 loop spans 16 amino acids. Here the CDR3 DNA reads TGCGCCAGCAGCTTGGGGACAGGGGCCATGAACACTGAAGCTTTCTTT. This sequence encodes CASSLGTGAMNTEAFF.

This rearrangement joins TRBV18 to TRBJ2-5, with 10 bases matching TRBD2. The germline CDR1 and CDR2 sequences are KGHSH and LQKENI. The CDR3 is 16 residues long. The V segment lost 3 bases and the J segment 5 bases; nucleotides outside the gene matches: 9. DNA of the CDR3: TGTGCCAGCTCACCCGGACTAGCGGTTCTAAGGGAGACCCAGTACTTC. Translation gives CASSPGLAVLRETQYF.

This clone has a handful of counts. The chain employs TRBV7-9 and TRBJ2-7; 7 nucleotides align to TRBD1. This CDR3 comprises 13 residues. Germline V gene sequence: CDR1 SEHNR, CDR2 FQNEAQ (reference sequence). V was pared by 3 bases and J by 3 bases, with 2 bases of the junction left unmatched. The CDR3 DNA sequence: TGTGCCAGCAGCTTGTCAGGGGGCTACGAGCAGTACTTC. Its protein is CASSLSGGYEQYF.

The sample holds one count of this clone. The chain has TRBV28 and TRBJ2-7; D might be TRBD2 (6 bases). The CDR3 sequence is 14 residues long. The germline gives CDR1 MDHEN, CDR2 SYDVKM. V was shortened by 5 bases and J by 2 bases, with 13 bases between the two germline ends. The CDR3 here is CASSTQRATYEQYF. The CDR3 DNA is TGTGCCAGCAGTACACAGCGGGCTACCTACGAGCAGTACTTC.